What follows are 31 T cell receptor beta chains derived from one specimen sequenced in a study of CD4+ T cells in melanoma. The assay was immunoSEQ multiplex PCR, and TCRdb's table has in-frame clones only and misses some. In the table there are about 140,000 clones, approximately 91% of which are singletons. These receptors were collected from a human donor with melanoma.

The chain has TRBV6-6 and TRBJ2-3, with TRBD2 identical over 12 bases. The CDR3 runs 15 residues. Germline CDR1 and CDR2: MNHNY and SVGAGI (reference sequence). J was trimmed by 4 bases and V by 5 bases; bases with no gene match: 4. The CDR3 loop is CASSATSGGPDTQYF. CDR3 nucleotides: TGTGCCAGCAGTGCGACTAGCGGGGGACCAGATACGCAGTATTTT.

The rearrangement uses TRBV9 and TRBJ2-2; 11 bases fit TRBD2. This CDR3 region has 17 residues. The germline CDR1 and CDR2 sequences are SGDLS and YYNGEE. V dropped 4 bases and J dropped 4; count of bases not matched to a gene: 9. Written as DNA, the CDR3 is TGTGCCAGCAGCCCCCATAGCGGGGGGGCCGGCACCGGGGAGCTGTTTTTT. Translation gives CASSPHSGGAGTGELFF. Together with reference TRBV9 and TRBJ2-2, the CDR3 gives the full variable domain: DSGVTQTPKHLITATGQRVTLRCSPRSGDLSVYWYQQSLDQGLQFLIQYYNGEERAKGNILERFSAQQFPDLHSELNLSSLELGDSALYFCASSPHSGGAGTGELFFGEGSRLTVL.

The chain employs TRBV6-1 and TRBJ1-2, with 10 nucleotides matching TRBD1. The CDR3 consists of 15 residues. Germline V lookup: CDR1 MNHNS, CDR2 SASEGT. V shed 7 bases, J shed 7 bases, and the junction held 12 bases outside the gene matches. CDR3 in DNA: TGTGCCAGCACCGTCTCGACAGGGGGCGCCGGTGGCTACACCTTC. It translates to CASTVSTGGAGGYTF.

Only one count was recorded for this clone. The chain is built from TRBV7-3 and TRBJ2-2; D is possibly TRBD1 or TRBD2 (6 bases each). CDR1 is SGHTA, CDR2 FQGTGA, per germline. The CDR3 sequence is 15 residues long. V lost 5 bases and J 4 bases, leaving 14 bases between the germline ends. CDR3 sequence: CASSPTGGITGELFF. The DNA for the CDR3 is TGTGCCAGCAGCCCGACAGGAGGGATCACCGGGGAGCTGTTTTTT.

The chain recombines TRBV5-1 with TRBJ1-2; a possible D gene is TRBD1 (5 bases). CDR1 SGHRS and CDR2 YFSETQ come from the germline V gene. There are 18 residues in the CDR3. V lost 4 bases and J 6 bases, leaving 28 bases between the germline ends. CDR3 coding DNA: TGCGCCAGCAGCCACGAAGGGGCTCCCAGCCGGGGCGTAAATGGCTACACCTTC. Translating it yields CASSHEGAPSRGVNGYTF.

This sequence joins TRBV7-8 and TRBJ1-5; no clear D gene. CDR1 is SGHVS and CDR2 is FQNEAQ in the germline V gene. V was pared by 1 base and J by 2 bases, with 15 bases between. The CDR3 totals 17 residues. The CDR3 is CASSLGFREAGNQPQHF. The DNA of the CDR3 is TGTGCCAGCAGCTTAGGCTTTAGGGAGGCGGGCAATCAGCCCCAGCATTTT.

This sequence joins TRBV5-1 and TRBJ1-2; TRBD1 agrees at 7 bases. V dropped 2 bases and J dropped 4; count of bases not matched to a gene: 5. Per the germline V gene, CDR1 is SGHRS and CDR2 is YFSETQ. This CDR3 contains 14 residues. The CDR3 nucleotides read TGCGCCAGCAGCTTCGGGACAGAGTTCTATGGCTACACCTTC. Protein product: CASSFGTEFYGYTF.

This clone was seen a handful of times. V gene TRBV7-9 combines with J gene TRBJ2-3, with 8 bases lining up with TRBD2. V shed 5 bases, J shed 0 bases, and the junction held 7 bases outside the gene matches. CDR1 and CDR2 (germline): SEHNR, FQNEAQ (reference sequence). CDR3 length: 16 residues. The CDR3 DNA reads as TGTGCCAGCAGCCCTGACCGCGGGGGGAGCACAGATACGCAGTATTTT. Amino acid sequence: CASSPDRGGSTDTQYF.

The rearrangement links TRBV2 to TRBJ1-1, with 8 bases matching TRBD1. Germline V gives CDR1 SNHLY, CDR2 FYNNEI. J lost 0 bases, V lost 6 bases, and 3 bases had no gene match. The CDR3 sequence is 14 residues long. Here the CDR3 reads CASRQTGVNTEAFF. CDR3 sequence (DNA): TGTGCCAGCAGACAGACAGGGGTGAACACTGAAGCTTTCTTT.

The chain is built from TRBV14 and TRBJ2-5; the D gene is possibly TRBD2 (6 bases). With 4 bases removed from V and 3 bases from J, the gap between germline ends came to 18 bases. CDR3 length: 16 residues. In germline, CDR1 is SGHDN, CDR2 FVKESK. CDR3 region: CASSRGDRAWEETQYF. CDR3 sequence (DNA): TGTGCCAGCAGCCGGGGGGACCGGGCTTGGGAAGAGACCCAGTACTTC.

V and J are TRBV5-4 and TRBJ1-1, with 8 bases that match TRBD1. V trimming: 4 bases; J trimming: 7 bases; junction bases outside the gene matches: 9. Germline V gives CDR1 SGHNT, CDR2 YYREEE (reference sequence). There are 14 residues in the CDR3. The DNA of the CDR3 is TGTGCCAGCAGCCGCGGACAGGGTATAGGTGAAGCTTTCTTT. It yields the protein CASSRGQGIGEAFF.

The chain links TRBV6-5 to TRBJ1-4; 8 positions match TRBD1. CDR3 length: 15 amino acids. After removal of 5 bases from V and 7 bases from J, the junction contained 9 bases not matched to a gene. CDR1 and CDR2 (germline): MNHEY, SVGAGI. The CDR3 spells CASSPGTGLGEKLFF. The CDR3 DNA is TGTGCCAGCAGTCCGGGGACAGGTCTAGGTGAAAAACTGTTTTTT.

The chain employs TRBV11-2 and TRBJ2-3; D is unclear. Per germline, CDR1 SGHAT and CDR2 FQNNGV. Trimming pared 2 bases from V and 1 base from J, leaving 4 bases between. The CDR3 sequence is 13 residues long. In nucleotides, the CDR3 is TGTGCCAGCAGCTTACCGGGCACAGATACGCAGTATTTT. Its protein is CASSLPGTDTQYF.

In this sample, this clone turned up once. The V call is TRBV10-3, the J call TRBJ1-2; maybe TRBD1 (5 bases). Germline loops: CDR1 ENHRY, CDR2 SYGVKD. V lost 3 bases to trimming and J lost 10 bases, with 12 bases between them. There are 12 residues in the CDR3. The CDR3: CAISDRGQSYTF. In DNA form, the CDR3 reads TGTGCCATCAGTGATCGTGGACAATCCTACACCTTC.

This clone came up once. The chain joins TRBV9 to TRBJ2-2, with no clear D. The germline V gene encodes CDR1 SGDLS and CDR2 YYNGEE. The CDR3 runs to 13 residues. Trimming shortened V by 4 bases and J by 6 bases, and 10 bases separated the two germline ends. This CDR3 is CASSRQDPGELFF. In nucleotides, the CDR3 is TGTGCCAGCAGCAGGCAGGATCCCGGGGAGCTGTTTTTT.

The chain has TRBV9 and TRBJ1-2; no reliable D call. Trimming stripped 2 bases from V and 1 base from J, with 6 bases between. From germline, CDR1 is SGDLS and CDR2 YYNGEE. CDR3 length: 13 amino acids. CDR3 in amino acids: CASSVTINYGYTF. In DNA form, the CDR3 reads TGTGCCAGCAGCGTGACGATTAACTATGGCTACACCTTC. The full variable domain, rest sourced from reference TRBV9 and TRBJ1-2, is DSGVTQTPKHLITATGQRVTLRCSPRSGDLSVYWYQQSLDQGLQFLIQYYNGEERAKGNILERFSAQQFPDLHSELNLSSLELGDSALYFCASSVTINYGYTFGSGTRLTVV.

This rearrangement joins TRBV15 to TRBJ1-1; a weak D match, TRBD1 (5 bases). CDR1 and CDR2 from the germline V gene are LNHNV and YYDKDF (reference sequence). The CDR3 contains 13 residues. The V gene lost 8 bases and the J gene lost 5 bases, with 15 bases spanning the gap. The CDR3 sequence is CATLRQRGTEAFF. The DNA of the CDR3 is TGTGCCACCCTTAGACAGCGGGGGACTGAAGCTTTCTTT.

V gene TRBV4-1 combines with J gene TRBJ1-5; D ambiguous. Looked up from germline, CDR1 is MGHRA and CDR2 is YSYEKL. The CDR3 is 17 residues long. Trimming removed 1 base from V and 0 bases from J, with 13 bases in between. The DNA of the CDR3 is TGCGCCAGCAGCCAAGGGTACGGACCTAATAGCAATCAGCCCCAGCATTTT. Its protein product is CASSQGYGPNSNQPQHF.

The CDR3 loop is CASSLARTVNSPLHF. For the CDR3, the DNA is TGTGCCAGCAGCTTAGCTAGGACAGTTAATTCACCCCTCCACTTT. The chain uses TRBV7-9 and TRBJ1-6; a weak D match, TRBD1 (6 bases). V was trimmed by 0 bases and J by 6 bases, leaving 9 bases between them. The CDR3 is 15 amino acids. The germline V gene has CDR1 SEHNR and CDR2 FQNEAQ (reference sequence).

The genes are TRBV19 and TRBJ1-4, with 11 bases aligning to TRBD1. The CDR3 has 14 amino acids. The trim removed 6 bases at V and 10 bases at J, leaving 7 bases unmatched. Germline CDR1 LNHDA, CDR2 SQIVND (reference sequence). In DNA form, the CDR3 reads TGTGCCAGTAGGTCGGGACAGGGGGAAGGAAAACTGTTTTTT. It yields the protein CASRSGQGEGKLFF.

The rearrangement links TRBV27 to TRBJ1-5; 7 bases map to TRBD1. Germline CDR1 reads MNHEY; CDR2 reads SMNVEV (reference sequence). CDR3 length equals 15 residues. J lost 7 bases, V lost 5 bases, and 11 bases had no gene match. This chain's CDR3 is CASSPRGQVGQPQHF. CDR3 bases: TGTGCCAGCAGTCCCCGCGGACAGGTTGGGCAGCCCCAGCATTTT.

The chain links TRBV25-1 to TRBJ1-6; D not certain. Germline loops: CDR1 MGHDK, CDR2 SYGVNS. The germline V and J ends were trimmed by 1 base and 0 bases, with 7 bases remaining between them. The CDR3 contains 16 residues. CDR3 residues: CASSESGSSYNSPLHF. The CDR3 region has the DNA TGTGCCAGCAGTGAATCTGGCAGCTCCTATAATTCACCCCTCCACTTT. Based on the CDR3 plus reference TRBV25-1 and TRBJ1-6, the full variable domain is EADIYQTPRYLVIGTGKKITLECSQTMGHDKMYWYQQDPGMELHLIHYSYGVNSTEKGDLSSESTVSRIRTEHFPLTLESARPSHTSQYLCASSESGSSYNSPLHFGNGTRLTVT.

The rearrangement uses TRBV19 and TRBJ1-6; D might be TRBD1 (6 bases). Germline lookup yields CDR1 LNHDA and CDR2 SQIVND (reference sequence). V was cut by 3 bases and J by 10 bases, with 10 bases left in between. The CDR3 is 13 residues long. The CDR3 spells CASSMGGESPLHF. In DNA form, the CDR3 reads TGTGCCAGTAGTATGGGGGGCGAGTCACCCCTCCACTTT.

The J gene is TRBJ2-7, the V gene TRBV2; TRBD1 matches 11 bases. This CDR3 has 16 amino acids. CDR1 and CDR2 (germline): SNHLY, FYNNEI. The V segment lost 6 bases and the J segment 3 bases; nucleotides outside the gene matches: 10. As DNA, the CDR3 is TGTGCCAGCAGGGTAGTATGGGGACAGGGGGTCTACGAGCAGTACTTC. It is translated as CASRVVWGQGVYEQYF.

The chain links TRBV6-6 to TRBJ2-2, with 11 bases aligning to TRBD2. Germline trimming cut 6 bases from V and 4 bases from J; bases unmatched to any gene: 4. Looked up from germline, CDR1 is MNHNY and CDR2 is SVGAGI (reference sequence). CDR3 size: 15 residues. CDR3 in amino acids: CASSTSGGGTGELFF. Here the CDR3 DNA reads TGTGCCAGCAGCACTAGCGGGGGCGGCACCGGGGAGCTGTTTTTT.

The rearrangement joins TRBV21-1 to TRBJ2-7; the table's D call of TRBD1 was not tested on the DNA. TRBV21-1 is classified as a pseudogene. The CDR3 contains 14 residues. This chain's CDR3 is CASSLNDRAYEQYF. The CDR3 nucleotides read TGTGCCAGCAGCCTTAATGACAGGGCCTACGAGCAGTACTTC.

The table lists this clone with a count of one. The chain carries TRBV18 and TRBJ2-7, with 7 bases matching TRBD1. With 5 bases clipped from V and 2 bases from J, the junction kept 12 bases outside the gene matches. This CDR3 region has 16 residues. CDR1 and CDR2 from the germline V gene are KGHSH and LQKENI. CDR3 sequence reads: CASSLARDSSTYEQYF. CDR3 DNA: TGTGCCAGCTCATTGGCTCGGGACAGTAGTACCTACGAGCAGTACTTC. The variable domain in full, completed from reference TRBV18 and TRBJ2-7, reads NAGVMQNPRHLVRRRGQEARLRCSPMKGHSHVYWYRQLPEEGLKFMVYLQKENIIDESGMPKERFSAEFPKEGPSILRIQQVVRGDSAAYFCASSLARDSSTYEQYFGPGTRLTVT.

This clone was found once. The chain uses TRBV2 and TRBJ2-3; no firm D call. CDR1 is SNHLY and CDR2 is FYNNEI in the germline V gene. The V end was cut by 6 bases, the J end by 4 bases, with 8 bases between. The CDR3 has 12 residues. The CDR3 loop is CASRREADTQYF. In nucleotides, the CDR3 is TGTGCCAGCAGACGTGAGGCAGATACGCAGTATTTT.

The rearrangement uses TRBV7-2 and TRBJ2-7; no clear D gene. The CDR3 is 14 amino acids. Between the trimmed V and J ends, which lost 1 base and 2 bases, there was a span of 9 bases. Germline CDR1 and CDR2: SGHTA and FQGNSA. The CDR3 protein is CASSLEGGTYEQYF. Written as DNA, the CDR3 is TGTGCCAGCAGCTTAGAGGGTGGGACCTACGAGCAGTACTTC.

This chain connects TRBV18 to TRBJ1-2, with a weak D call TRBD1 (5 bases). The germline V gene encodes CDR1 KGHSH and CDR2 LQKENI. CDR3 length: 15 residues. The V end lost 6 bases, the J end lost 6 bases, and 20 bases lay between the germline ends. The CDR3, as DNA: TGTGCCAGCTCGCAGGACTTCAGGGTAGAGGATGGCTACACCTTC. This gives the protein CASSQDFRVEDGYTF.

This clone was found once. This rearrangement joins TRBV28 to TRBJ2-2, with unresolved D. CDR3 size: 13 residues. The ends were cut back, 6 bases at V and 6 bases at J, with 11 bases in the middle. Germline CDR1 and CDR2: MDHEN and SYDVKM. CDR3 residues: CASSSHSAGELFF. CDR3 in DNA: TGTGCCAGCAGCTCTCACTCCGCCGGGGAGCTGTTTTTT.